This T cell receptor beta chain was observed in a study of T cells in Graves' hyperthyroidism and ophthalmopathy (dated 2019 in TCRdb). About the full investigation: Peripheral blood was collected at initial diagnosis, before any treatment. To identify distinguishing TCR V-J signatures, a discovery cohort of 100 or so patients was used, comprising approximately 40 with Graves' ophthalmopathy and roughly 60 with stable Graves' hyperthyroidism. Prospective prediction of ophthalmopathy was tested in an independent validation cohort consisting of 18 hyperthyroidism patients and some 15 patients who later progressed to ophthalmopathy. The 75 to 100 discovery patients were randomly split 7:3 into training and test sets. In roughly six Graves' hyperthyroidism patients, the study also compared T-cell repertoires from thyroid tissue with T-cell repertoires from blood. After sampling, hyperthyroidism patients received methimazole starting at 30 mg daily, and ophthalmopathy patients received high-dose intravenous methylprednisolone. TCR Vbeta CDR3 sequencing of around 130 peripheral blood samples (43 ophthalmopathy, 75 hyperthyroidism and around 17 progressor patients) is reported in the paper.

Here is what the overall study found, with its caveats: No statistical method was used to fix the sample size in advance, and group allocation was not hidden from the investigators. In validation, the model predicted progression to ophthalmopathy a median of around 6.5 months before onset, with approximately 68% sensitivity and nearly 75% specificity. Most expanded thyroid clonotypes (frequency above 0.001) were also found in blood, which suggests that blood repertoires may mirror thyroid immune responses. Ophthalmopathy was separated from stable hyperthyroidism by a 13 V-J signature model, with 87.88% sensitivity and roughly 81% specificity obtained in cross-validation and 80%/75% obtained in testing.

Remarks on this clonotype: Its antigen is not yet known. The record has no base qualities; no much larger clone is one base away.

Amplification of TCR beta CDR3 regions was carried out from RNA transcripts. The TCR CDR3 was subjected to a first round of RT-PCR using the HTBI primer set and the Qiagen OneStep RT-PCR kit. Libraries were constructed in a second round of multiplex PCR, after which size selection and purification were performed. Sequencing of the libraries was done on an Illumina HiSeq2000 using paired-end 100 bp reads. The original pipeline was this. Raw data were processed with SOAPnuke, discarding reads with adapters, uncalled bases, mean Phred below 15, or no exact constant-primer or identifier match. COPE v1.2.5 was used to merge high-quality paired reads, and clonotypes were defined as unique nucleotide sequences. MiTCR v1.1 was used to align clonotypes to the IMGT TRBV, TRBD and TRBJ reference segments. The analysis included only V-J combinations with a frequency above 0.0001, which together covered approximately 99% of the repertoires. A TCS score was defined as the ratio between F50 (clonal expansion) and ExV (chaos), using BLOSUM62-based TCRdist between CDR3 peptides within each V-J. Welch's t-statistics and random forest reduced just over 500 V-J features to some 14, which were used in a naive Bayes classifier (R e1071). TCRdb reprocessed the public reads (quality trimming at Q25 with fastp, clone calling with MiXCR) and kept in-frame beta chains. All rows with the same CDR3 protein become a single entry with the most common DNA and genes. The V and J calls were determined by TCRdb, not by the authors. This sample is represented by 450,000 to 600,000 distinct CDR3 sequences; just under 20% of them were singletons. The ten largest clones capture about half of the sample.

Moderately to severely active disease, a Clinical Activity Score of at least 3, a NOSPECS grade of at least 4, and a duration under 3 months were present in ophthalmopathy patients. The study excluded patients with uncontrolled infections, other autoimmune diseases, pregnancy or lactation. Clinical symptoms, serum thyroxine and TRAb, thyroid ultrasound, and orbital computed tomography formed the basis for the diagnoses. Ficoll-Paque density gradient centrifugation was used to isolate PBMCs from around 10 ml of fresh peripheral blood. Trizol reagent was used to extract total RNA, and RNA quality was then checked on an Agilent 2100 Bioanalyzer. The CDR3 goes from the cysteine to the phenylalanine over 17 residues. CDR3 DNA is the only sequence kept; it has 51 bases, read in frame from the first base. V and J lose 0 bases and 0 bases, and a span of 12 bases separates them. The germline V gene (reference sequence) sets CDR1 to LNHNV and CDR2 to YYDKDF.

The material sequenced was blood. Recombination linked TRBV15 to TRBJ1-5; the D gene assignment is ambiguous. This TCR derives from a man in his forties with Graves' ophthalmopathy. At the DNA level, the sequence is TGTGCCACCAGCAGAGATAGGAGGGTATATAGCAATCAGCCCCAGCATTTT. Its product reads: CATSRDRRVYSNQPQHF.